A selection of T cell receptor beta chains follows, all from one sample in a study of blood T cell repertoires in COVID-19. Clones were read by immunoSEQ multiplex PCR, and TCRdb kept only the in-frame ones, dropping some. In the table there are some 180,000 clones, more than 75% of which are singletons. The sequencing input was peripheral blood. Receptors were obtained from a woman aged 60-75 years with COVID-19, enrolled during active disease. CDR3s include the opening cysteine and the closing phenylalanine or tryptophan. Each record gives: CDR3 DNA, CDR3 protein, clone size, V gene, D gene, J gene. D genes are given only for firm matches. Clone size is not always given. Where it is, it says once, few, many or a class for expanded clones.

CDR3 DNA: TGTGCCAGCAGTCGTCTCACACCCAACACTGAAGCTTTCTTT
CDR3 protein: CASSRLTPNTEAFF
clone size: .
V gene: TRBV7-9
D gene: .
J gene: TRBJ1-1

CDR3 DNA: TGCAGTGTGGAGTTCGATGAAAAACTGTTTTTT
CDR3 protein: CSVEFDEKLFF
clone size: once
V gene: TRBV20-1
D gene: .
J gene: TRBJ1-4

CDR3 DNA: TGTGCCACCAGTGACCCTCAGGGGGAACGCGGCTACACCTTC
CDR3 protein: CATSDPQGERGYTF
clone size: .
V gene: TRBV24-1
D gene: TRBD1
J gene: TRBJ1-2

CDR3 DNA: TGTGCCAGCAGCTTGGGACTGGGTGGCCTAAACTACAATGAGCAGTTCTTC
CDR3 protein: CASSLGLGGLNYNEQFF
clone size: few
V gene: TRBV7-2
D gene: .
J gene: TRBJ2-1

CDR3 DNA: TGCAGCGCCGGACAGGGGCGCACTGAAGCTTTCTTT
CDR3 protein: CSAGQGRTEAFF
clone size: many
V gene: TRBV29-1
D gene: TRBD1
J gene: TRBJ1-1

CDR3 DNA: TGCAGCGTTGAAGAGGGTAGGACAGGGGAGCACCGGGGAGCTGTTTTT
CDR3 protein: CSVEEGRTGEHRGAVF
clone size: once
V gene: TRBV29-1
D gene: TRBD1
J gene: TRBJ2-2

CDR3 DNA: TGTGCCAGCAGTGGTACAGGGGCGACCCAGTACTTC
CDR3 protein: CASSGTGATQYF
clone size: .
V gene: TRBV28
D gene: TRBD1
J gene: TRBJ2-5

CDR3 DNA: TGTGCCTGGAGTGAACTAGCCCCCGGGGAGCTGTTTTTT
CDR3 protein: CAWSELAPGELFF
clone size: few
V gene: TRBV30
D gene: .
J gene: TRBJ2-2

CDR3 DNA: TGTGCCAGCACCTACAGGGGGCGCGACTCACCCCTCCACTTT
CDR3 protein: CASTYRGRDSPLHF
clone size: .
V gene: TRBV6-5
D gene: TRBD1
J gene: TRBJ1-6

CDR3 DNA: TGTGCCACCAGCGTAAGGACAGGGTCACCCCTCCACTTT
CDR3 protein: CATSVRTGSPLHF
clone size: many
V gene: TRBV15
D gene: TRBD1
J gene: TRBJ1-6

CDR3 DNA: TGTGCCGTCCTAGCGGTCCCATCTGGAAACACCATATATTTT
CDR3 protein: CAVLAVPSGNTIYF
clone size: .
V gene: TRBV6-1
D gene: .
J gene: TRBJ1-3

CDR3 DNA: TGTGCCAGCAGTTACTCGAACAGTTTCACTGAAGCTTTCTTT
CDR3 protein: CASSYSNSFTEAFF
clone size: .
V gene: TRBV6-2/TRBV6-3
D gene: .
J gene: TRBJ1-1

CDR3 DNA: TGTGCCAGCAGCTGGGGACTAGCGGGCTCCTACAATGAGCAGTTCTTC
CDR3 protein: CASSWGLAGSYNEQFF
clone size: .
V gene: TRBV7-3
D gene: TRBD2
J gene: TRBJ2-1

CDR3 DNA: TGTGCCAGCAGTCCCCCGACTAGCGGGGGGGAGACCCAGTACTTC
CDR3 protein: CASSPPTSGGETQYF
clone size: .
V gene: TRBV25-1
D gene: TRBD2
J gene: TRBJ2-5

CDR3 DNA: TGTGCCAGCAGCTTAATGTACAGGCCTGGTTATCAGCCCCAGCATTTT
CDR3 protein: CASSLMYRPGYQPQHF
clone size: .
V gene: TRBV7-3
D gene: .
J gene: TRBJ1-5

CDR3 DNA: TGTGCCAGCAGCTTATCGACTAACCTGAGACCTTACAATGAGCAGTTCTTC
CDR3 protein: CASSLSTNLRPYNEQFF
clone size: .
V gene: TRBV7-9
D gene: .
J gene: TRBJ2-1

CDR3 DNA: TGCGCCAGCAGCTCCAGACAGGGGAACACCGGGGAGCTGTTTTTT
CDR3 protein: CASSSRQGNTGELFF
clone size: .
V gene: TRBV5-1
D gene: TRBD1
J gene: TRBJ2-2

CDR3 DNA: TGTGCCAGCAGCCCTAGTAGGAATACTAACTATGGCTACACCTTC
CDR3 protein: CASSPSRNTNYGYTF
clone size: .
V gene: TRBV7-2
D gene: .
J gene: TRBJ1-2

CDR3 DNA: TGTGCCAGCAGCCAAGAGGGCGGCGGGGGTAGCGCGGGTGCAATAGGGCAGTTCTTC
CDR3 protein: CASSQEGGGGSAGAIGQFF
clone size: .
V gene: TRBV4-2
D gene: TRBD2
J gene: TRBJ2-1

CDR3 DNA: TGCGCCAGCAGCAGGGGACAGGGGACCGAGATGGGTACGCAGTATTTT
CDR3 protein: CASSRGQGTEMGTQYF
clone size: .
V gene: TRBV5-1
D gene: TRBD1
J gene: TRBJ2-3

CDR3 DNA: TGCGCCAGCAGTGATGGACTAGCCGCTTACACAGATACGCAGTATTTT
CDR3 protein: CASSDGLAAYTDTQYF
clone size: few
V gene: TRBV10-2
D gene: TRBD2
J gene: TRBJ2-3

CDR3 DNA: TGTGCCAGCTCATCCGACATAAACTATGGCTACACCTTC
CDR3 protein: CASSSDINYGYTF
clone size: .
V gene: TRBV18
D gene: .
J gene: TRBJ1-2

CDR3 DNA: TGTGCCAGCAGCCGAAGGACAGGGCGGGTCACTGAAGCTTTCTTT
CDR3 protein: CASSRRTGRVTEAFF
clone size: .
V gene: TRBV14
D gene: TRBD1
J gene: TRBJ1-1

CDR3 DNA: TGTGCCTGGTTGGCTGGCGGGCTAATCGGGAATGAGCAGTTCTTC
CDR3 protein: CAWLAGGLIGNEQFF
clone size: .
V gene: TRBV30
D gene: .
J gene: TRBJ2-1

CDR3 DNA: TGCAGCGTTTGGACCGGGACAGGGGTACACAATGAGCAGTTCTTC
CDR3 protein: CSVWTGTGVHNEQFF
clone size: .
V gene: TRBV29-1
D gene: TRBD1
J gene: TRBJ2-1

CDR3 DNA: TGTGCCAGCAGCCATGCCTCAGGGGGAGGAAGCAATCAGCCCCAGCATTTT
CDR3 protein: CASSHASGGGSNQPQHF
clone size: few
V gene: TRBV16
D gene: TRBD1
J gene: TRBJ1-5

CDR3 DNA: TGTGCCAGTAACCTCGCGGTCACCGGGGAGCTGTTTTTT
CDR3 protein: CASNLAVTGELFF
clone size: .
V gene: TRBV19
D gene: .
J gene: TRBJ2-2

CDR3 DNA: TGTGCCAGCAGCCCCGGACTAGCGGGGGGGCAGGGTGTCGGCGGGGAGCTGTTTTTT
CDR3 protein: CASSPGLAGGQGVGGELFF
clone size: .
V gene: TRBV7-9
D gene: TRBD2
J gene: TRBJ2-2

CDR3 DNA: TGTGCCAGCAGGTTTCGGGGGGAAAACACTGAAGCTTTCTTT
CDR3 protein: CASRFRGENTEAFF
clone size: .
V gene: TRBV7-3
D gene: .
J gene: TRBJ1-1